The rows below give T cell receptor beta chains drawn from one sample of a study of a mutant IDH1 vaccine in newly diagnosed glioma. This table comes from immunoSEQ multiplex PCR, and its TCRdb copy is limited to in-frame clones, with some not included. The table records about 84,000 clones, approximately 78% of them present only once. The antigens for these receptors are not known. Specimen: PBMCs, collected from a glioma patient whose treatment included an IDH1 peptide vaccine. These receptors were taken from a man in his forties with glioma. Each CDR3 is given without its conserved first and last residue. Each record gives: V gene, CDR3 length, D gene, J gene, CDR3 protein. The D gene is left open where the match is weak.

>TRBV7-2|13|TRBD1|TRBJ1-2
ASSLGTGGYSGYT
>TRBV25-1|10|NA|TRBJ1-3
ASATDGNTIY
>TRBV6-6|13|TRBD2|TRBJ2-5
ASSYSLAVGETQY
>TRBV28|12|NA|TRBJ1-1
ASSLFRPGTEAF
>TRBV7-7|11|TRBD1|TRBJ2-7
ASSLRQGSEQY
>TRBV7-8|10|NA|TRBJ2-7
ASSQGLGEQY
>TRBV2|12|NA|TRBJ2-7
ASRGVDNTYEQY
>TRBV7-2|13|NA|TRBJ2-3
ASSRSGYGSDTQY
>TRBV7-2|10|NA|TRBJ1-2
ASSPTRDGYT
>TRBV29-1|11|NA|TRBJ2-5
SVGVISSETQY
>TRBV7-2|16|TRBD2|TRBJ2-1
ASSPRLAGGLGYNEQF
>TRBV9|11|NA|TRBJ2-5
ASSVDVAETQY
>TRBV18|12|NA|TRBJ1-5
ASSLTRVNQPQH